Included here is one T cell receptor beta chain sequence, with context. Its antigen is unknown. Naivety among CD8 cells was defined by CD45RO negativity and positive CCR7 selection, thereby excluding terminally differentiated effector memory CD45RA+ cells. This record belongs to a study of shared clonotypes between healthy human individuals. Study-wide findings and caveats: The study's rarefaction showed incomplete sorted-subset sequencing despite large depth.

The repertoire was sequenced with immunoSEQ multiplex PCR; TCRdb's copy has only in-frame clones and lacks some. The repertoire includes just over 2,000,000 clones, approximately 94% of them detected once, and roughly 1.1% sits in the top ten. The TCR sequence derives from a young man in good health. The specimen sequenced was naive CD8+ T cells sorted from blood.

CDR3: CASSLSEGSYEQYF. CDR3 nucleotide sequence: TGTGCCAGCAGCTTAAGTGAGGGCTCCTACGAGCAGTACTTC. The rearrangement joins TRBV7-6 to TRBJ2-7; D is possibly TRBD2 (5 bases). In germline, CDR1 is SGHVS, CDR2 FNYEAQ. The CDR3 totals 14 residues. Trimming took 2 bases from V and 0 from J, leaving 8 bases between them. The full variable domain, with the rest looked up from reference TRBV7-6 and TRBJ2-7, is GAGVSQSPRYKVTKRGQDVALRCDPISGHVSLYWYRQALGQGPEFLTYFNYEAQQDKSGLPNDRFSAERPEGSISTLTIQRTEQRDSAMYRCASSLSEGSYEQYFGPGTRLTVT.